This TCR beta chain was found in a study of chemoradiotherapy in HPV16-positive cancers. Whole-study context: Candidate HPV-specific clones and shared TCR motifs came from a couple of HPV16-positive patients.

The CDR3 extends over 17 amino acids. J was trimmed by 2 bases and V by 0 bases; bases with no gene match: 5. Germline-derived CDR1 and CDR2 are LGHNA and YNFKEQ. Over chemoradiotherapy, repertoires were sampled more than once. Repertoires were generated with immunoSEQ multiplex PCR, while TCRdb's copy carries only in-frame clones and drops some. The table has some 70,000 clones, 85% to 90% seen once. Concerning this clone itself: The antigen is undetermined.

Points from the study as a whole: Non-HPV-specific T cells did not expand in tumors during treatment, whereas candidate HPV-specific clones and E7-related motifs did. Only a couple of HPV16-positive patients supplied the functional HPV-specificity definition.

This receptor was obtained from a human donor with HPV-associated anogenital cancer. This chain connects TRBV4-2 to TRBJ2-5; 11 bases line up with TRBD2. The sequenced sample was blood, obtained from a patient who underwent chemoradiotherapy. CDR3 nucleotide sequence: TGTGCCAGCAGCCAAGACTTGTCTAGCGGGGGGCAAGAGACCCAGTACTTC. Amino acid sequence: CASSQDLSSGGQETQYF.